The 24 T cell receptor beta chains reported below all come from one sample, sequenced in a study of control samples from healthy donors and cancer patients. Libraries were prepared by immunoSEQ multiplex PCR; TCRdb keeps only in-frame clonotypes and omits some of them. The top ten hold approximately 38% of the sample, which has 94,000 or so clones, about 88% seen once. Material: PBMCs. These receptors were obtained from a man aged 65-85 years with lung cancer.

The rearrangement links TRBV28 to TRBJ2-2; no clear D gene. V gave up 5 bases and J gave up 4 bases, with 11 bases separating them. The CDR3 covers 14 residues. Germline loops: CDR1 MDHEN, CDR2 SYDVKM. CDR3 in amino acids: CASSPPAGTGELFF. The CDR3 nucleotides are TGTGCCAGCAGTCCCCCCGCCGGCACCGGGGAGCTGTTTTTT.

The J gene is TRBJ2-5, the V gene TRBV5-4; D unclear. V shed 0 bases and J shed 1 base, with 13 bases lying between them. The CDR3 sequence is 16 residues long. From germline, CDR1 is SGHNT and CDR2 YYREEE (reference sequence). CDR3: CASSLAGLGRQETQYF. The CDR3 nucleotides are TGTGCCAGCAGCTTGGCCGGTTTAGGGCGCCAAGAGACCCAGTACTTC.

This clone was seen just once. This chain's CDR3 is CASSPSGQGNQPQHF. CDR3 in DNA: TGTGCCAGCTCACCATCGGGACAGGGGAATCAGCCCCAGCATTTT. The chain couples TRBV18 to TRBJ1-5, with 10 nucleotides matching TRBD1. V shed 2 bases, J shed 4 bases, and the junction held 2 bases outside the gene matches. The CDR3 totals 15 residues. Per germline, CDR1 KGHSH and CDR2 LQKENI.

This clone was found a few times. The chain is built from TRBV6-5 and TRBJ2-7; possible D gene TRBD1, 5 bases. Germline V gene lookup returns CDR1 MNHEY and CDR2 SVGAGI. The CDR3 spans 15 residues. The germline V and J ends were trimmed by 6 bases and 3 bases, with 18 bases remaining between them. The chain's CDR3 is CASSPGYPPHYEQYF. The CDR3 DNA follows: TGTGCCAGCAGCCCAGGGTACCCTCCTCACTACGAGCAGTACTTC.

V usage is TRBV19 and J usage is TRBJ2-3, with 9 bases identical to TRBD1. Germline CDR1 LNHDA, CDR2 SQIVND (reference sequence). CDR3 size: 16 residues. With V trimmed by 5 bases and J by 1 base, 7 bases remained unmatched. CDR3 amino acids: CASSAARDRGTDTQYF. The DNA of the CDR3 is TGTGCCAGTAGTGCCGCAAGGGACAGGGGCACAGATACGCAGTATTTT. Full variable domain (outside the CDR3, taken from reference TRBV19 and TRBJ2-3): DGGITQSPKYLFRKEGQNVTLSCEQNLNHDAMYWYRQDPGQGLRLIYYSQIVNDFQKGDIAEGYSVSREKKESFPLTVTSAQKNPTAFYLCASSAARDRGTDTQYFGPGTRLTVL.

The V call is TRBV19, the J call TRBJ1-1; D is possibly TRBD1 (5 bases). The V and J ends lost 7 bases and 6 bases respectively, with 15 bases between them. The germline V gene encodes CDR1 LNHDA and CDR2 SQIVND (reference sequence). CDR3 length: 13 residues. The CDR3 here is CASTTNRSPEAFF. The CDR3, as DNA: TGTGCCAGTACCACCAACAGGAGCCCTGAAGCTTTCTTT.

The chain combines TRBV13 with TRBJ2-1; D gene uncertain. The CDR3 is made up of 13 amino acids. With 0 bases removed from V and 5 bases from J, the gap between germline ends came to 5 bases. The germline V gene encodes CDR1 PRHDT and CDR2 FYEKMQ (reference sequence). The CDR3 sequence is CASSLGGDNEQFF. The CDR3 bases are TGTGCCAGCAGCTTAGGTGGGGACAATGAGCAGTTCTTC.

This chain joins TRBV7-9 and TRBJ2-7, with 8 bases identical to TRBD1. Germline loops: CDR1 SEHNR, CDR2 FQNEAQ (reference sequence). The CDR3 contains 16 residues. V lost 1 base, J lost 3 bases, and 8 bases stayed unmatched. CDR3 residues: CASSLGSAGGVYEQYF. The CDR3 DNA reads as TGTGCCAGCAGCTTAGGTTCCGCAGGGGGCGTCTACGAGCAGTACTTC.

The rearrangement uses TRBV30 and TRBJ1-1; D is unresolved. V lost 5 bases to trimming and J lost 2 bases, with 12 bases between them. Germline V lookup: CDR1 GTSNPN, CDR2 SVGIG (reference sequence). CDR3 length: 13 residues. CDR3 in amino acids: CAWGQHPNTEAFF. The CDR3 nucleotides are TGTGCCTGGGGGCAACACCCTAACACTGAAGCTTTCTTT.

The chain links TRBV6-5 to TRBJ1-4; D perhaps matches TRBD1 (6 bases). Trimming removed 6 bases from V and 7 bases from J, with 18 bases in between. CDR1 MNHEY and CDR2 SVGAGI come from the germline V gene. This CDR3 comprises 15 residues. CDR3 nucleotide sequence: TGTGCCAGCAGCCTAAGCGGGGGGCGCGGTGAAAAACTGTTTTTT. It is translated as CASSLSGGRGEKLFF.

The count of this clone is one. The chain links TRBV7-9 to TRBJ2-7; 9 bases map to TRBD1. CDR3 length: 14 amino acids. Germline V CDR1 and CDR2: SEHNR, FQNEAQ (reference sequence). The V segment lost 3 bases and the J segment 7 bases; nucleotides outside the gene matches: 7. CDR3 sequence reads: CASSFPTGGEEQYF. The CDR3 DNA is TGTGCCAGCAGCTTTCCCACAGGGGGCGAAGAGCAGTACTTC.

This chain joins TRBV5-6 and TRBJ2-1; unclear D gene. Trimming stripped 6 bases from V and 10 bases from J, with 14 bases between. Germline CDR1 SGHDT, CDR2 YYEEEE. The CDR3 runs 12 residues. The CDR3 DNA follows: TGTGCCAGCACCTCTAACAGAGCCGAGCAGTTCTTC. Its protein product is CASTSNRAEQFF.

This chain uses TRBV7-9 with TRBJ1-6; D call uncertain. The CDR3 is 14 residues long. V lost 2 bases and J 13 bases, leaving 15 bases between the germline ends. From germline, CDR1 is SEHNR and CDR2 FQNEAQ (reference sequence). The CDR3 region is CASSLRGFESPLHF. The CDR3 bases are TGTGCCAGCAGCTTACGAGGCTTTGAATCCCCCCTCCACTTT. Full variable domain (outside the CDR3, taken from reference TRBV7-9 and TRBJ1-6): DTGVSQNPRHKITKRGQNVTFRCDPISEHNRLYWYRQTLGQGPEFLTYFQNEAQLEKSRLLSDRFSAERPKGSFSTLEIQRTEQGDSAMYLCASSLRGFESPLHFGNGTRLTVT.

This chain joins TRBV24-1 and TRBJ2-3; a possible D gene is TRBD2 (5 bases). This CDR3 spans 16 amino acids. With 2 bases removed from V and 2 bases from J, the gap between germline ends came to 13 bases. From germline, CDR1 is KGHDR and CDR2 SFDVKD. CDR3 nucleotide sequence: TGTGCCACCAGTGATTCAGCGGATACCACCACAGATACGCAGTATTTT. This encodes CATSDSADTTTDTQYF.

This clone was seen only once. The rearrangement joins TRBV5-1 to TRBJ2-3; 8 nucleotides agree with TRBD2. Germline V gives CDR1 SGHRS, CDR2 YFSETQ. After removal of 5 bases from V and 5 bases from J, the junction contained 7 bases not matched to a gene. There are 14 residues in the CDR3. CDR3 sequence reads: CASSQGGGIDTQYF. The CDR3 DNA is TGCGCCAGCAGTCAGGGCGGGGGGATAGATACGCAGTATTTT.

The chain joins TRBV20-1 to TRBJ2-1; the D gene is possibly TRBD2 (7 bases). The CDR3 contains 11 residues. Trimming removed 4 bases from V and 13 bases from J, with 14 bases in between. The V gene's germline CDR1 is DFQATT and CDR2 SNEGSKA (reference sequence). The CDR3 loop is CSATWGGPQFF. CDR3 bases: TGCAGTGCTACCTGGGGGGGGCCCCAGTTCTTC.

This chain links TRBV6-5 with TRBJ2-5; 9 positions agree with TRBD1. Germline trimming cut 6 bases from V and 6 bases from J; bases unmatched to any gene: 5. The CDR3 has 13 residues. Germline assignment: CDR1 MNHEY and CDR2 SVGAGI. Here the CDR3 DNA reads TGTGCCAGCAGGCCGGGACAGGGTCAGACCCAGTACTTC. Its protein is CASRPGQGQTQYF.

The chain uses TRBV9 and TRBJ1-3; no reliable D call. CDR1 and CDR2 (germline): SGDLS, YYNGEE. V lost 0 bases, J lost 2 bases, and 9 bases lay in between. This CDR3 is built from 15 residues. CDR3 region: CASSVDVRTGNTIYF. The DNA of the CDR3 is TGTGCCAGCAGCGTAGATGTGAGAACTGGAAACACCATATATTTT.

This chain uses TRBV27 with TRBJ1-1, with TRBD1 matching 8 bases. Germline V gene sequence: CDR1 MNHEY, CDR2 SMNVEV (reference sequence). The CDR3 is 13 residues long. V gave up 6 bases and J gave up 3 bases; unmatched junction bases: 3. The CDR3 nucleotides are TGTGCCAGCAGGGACAGGGCTGACACTGAAGCTTTCTTT. This sequence encodes CASRDRADTEAFF.

The rearrangement uses TRBV6-1 and TRBJ2-1; 11 bases are shared with TRBD2. The ends lost 4 bases at V and 2 bases at J; junction bases unmatched: 4. CDR3 size: 16 residues. Looked up from germline, CDR1 is MNHNS and CDR2 is SASEGT. CDR3 sequence (DNA): TGTGCCAGCAGTGTGGCTAGCGGGGGGCCCTACAATGAGCAGTTCTTC. It translates to CASSVASGGPYNEQFF.

The CDR3 bases are TGTGCCAGCAGCTTTGCGGGGGGGAGGGATGAGCAGTTCTTC. It codes for CASSFAGGRDEQFF. The chain combines TRBV7-2 with TRBJ2-1, with 9 bases that match TRBD2. The CDR3 loop spans 14 amino acids. J gave up 8 bases and V 3 bases, and 5 bases lay outside the gene matches. Germline CDR1 SGHTA, CDR2 FQGNSA.

The J gene is TRBJ1-2, the V gene TRBV18, with D unclear. Germline CDR1 reads KGHSH; CDR2 reads LQKENI. Trimming stripped 4 bases from V and 5 bases from J, with 8 bases between. CDR3 length: 12 residues. The DNA for the CDR3 is TGTGCCAGCTCACTGAGTTATTATGGCTACACCTTC. Translating gives CASSLSYYGYTF.

The chain carries TRBV7-2 and TRBJ2-3; 8 bases are shared with TRBD2. CDR3 length: 16 residues. Germline CDR1 is SGHTA and CDR2 is FQGNSA. Trimming removed 5 bases from V and 0 bases from J; junction bases left unmatched: 7. CDR3 DNA: TGTGCCAGCAGCCCCCGGGGGGGCGTTAGCACAGATACGCAGTATTTT. It codes for CASSPRGGVSTDTQYF.

This chain connects TRBV27 to TRBJ1-6, with D unclear. The V end lost 10 bases, the J end lost 9 bases, and 13 bases lay between the germline ends. In germline, CDR1 is MNHEY, CDR2 SMNVEV (reference sequence). The length of the CDR3 is 12 residues. CDR3 nucleotide sequence: TGTGCCACCGCCCTTGGCGGTTCACCCCTCCACTTT. Protein product: CATALGGSPLHF.